The 9 T cell receptor beta chains below come from one sample, sequenced in a study of T cell responses to AZD1222 COVID-19 vaccine. Using immunoSEQ multiplex PCR, the repertoire was profiled, and TCRdb retains in-frame clones only, with some absent. The repertoire holds 90,000 to 120,000 clones, with just under 95% as singletons. This specimen consisted of peripheral blood, obtained on day 0 of AZD1222 vaccination. The receptors shown here come from an adult in good health.

This clone was picked up one time. The rearrangement links TRBV6-5 to TRBJ2-7, with D possibly TRBD1 on 6 matching bases. The CDR3 contains 14 residues. In germline, CDR1 is MNHEY, CDR2 SVGAGI. Trimming left V 5 bases short and J 3 bases short, with 14 bases between. The CDR3 DNA is TGTGCCAGCAGTAAACAGGGATGGGACTACGAGCAGTACTTC. Translating it yields CASSKQGWDYEQYF.

The chain employs TRBV5-5 and TRBJ2-5; 8 nucleotides line up with TRBD2. The V gene's germline CDR1 is SGHKS and CDR2 YYEKEE (reference sequence). This CDR3 is built from 15 residues. With 0 bases clipped from V and 5 bases from J, the junction kept 6 bases outside the gene matches. The CDR3 DNA follows: TGTGCCAGCAGCTTGGCGGGAGGGTGGTCGGAGACCCAGTACTTC. Protein sequence: CASSLAGGWSETQYF.

This clone was counted a single time. J is TRBJ2-1 and V is TRBV19, with 7 bases that match TRBD1. Losses at the gene ends were 10 bases for V and 9 bases for J; bases not matched to a gene: 12. The CDR3 spans 13 residues. CDR1 and CDR2 from the germline V gene are LNHDA and SQIVND (reference sequence). This chain's CDR3 is CATRGGAGGEQFF. The DNA for the CDR3 is TGTGCCACGAGAGGGGGCGCGGGTGGTGAGCAGTTCTTC.

This chain links TRBV6-6 with TRBJ1-6; 7 nucleotides line up with TRBD1. Germline-derived CDR1 and CDR2 are MNHNY and SVGAGI (reference sequence). J lost 8 bases, V lost 6 bases, and 7 bases had no gene match. This CDR3 is built from 14 residues. CDR3 amino acids: CASRTGTGDSPLHF. The CDR3 DNA follows: TGTGCCAGCAGGACAGGGACGGGAGATTCACCCCTCCACTTT.

This clone was observed a single time. This rearrangement joins TRBV19 to TRBJ1-1; D gene unclear. The CDR3 sequence is 14 residues long. V gave up 5 bases and J gave up 1 base, with 11 bases separating them. Germline assignment: CDR1 LNHDA and CDR2 SQIVND (reference sequence). The CDR3 protein is CASSPGMGNTEAFF. The CDR3 nucleotides read TGTGCCAGTAGTCCCGGGATGGGGAACACTGAAGCTTTCTTT.

V and J are TRBV6-5 and TRBJ2-3; D uncertain. The V gene's germline CDR1 is MNHEY and CDR2 SVGAGI. Trimming stripped 7 bases from V and 5 bases from J, with 7 bases between. The CDR3 has 11 amino acids. The CDR3 region is CASNAEDTQYF. CDR3 sequence (DNA): TGTGCCAGCAATGCCGAAGATACGCAGTATTTT.

The chain joins TRBV9 to TRBJ2-2, with TRBD1 matching over 9 bases. CDR1 and CDR2 from the germline V gene are SGDLS and YYNGEE. J lost 2 bases, V lost 6 bases, and 5 bases had no gene match. The CDR3 loop spans 15 amino acids. CDR3 DNA sequence: TGTGCCAGCACCCGGGACAGGGTTAACACCGGGGAGCTGTTTTTT. It is translated as CASTRDRVNTGELFF.

The rearrangement joins TRBV27 to TRBJ2-7, with TRBD1 identical over 9 bases. The V segment lost 6 bases and the J segment 4 bases; nucleotides outside the gene matches: 10. This CDR3 has 15 residues. Germline V gene sequence: CDR1 MNHEY, CDR2 SMNVEV (reference sequence). For the CDR3, the DNA is TGTGCCAGCAGCTCCCCCGGACAGGGGTGGTACGAGCAGTACTTC. Translating it yields CASSSPGQGWYEQYF.

This chain joins TRBV4-3 and TRBJ1-4; 8 nucleotides match TRBD1. The germline V gene encodes CDR1 LGHNA and CDR2 YSLEER. Trimming at V came to 2 bases and at J to 8 bases, leaving 1 base not matched to a gene. The length of the CDR3 is 13 residues. CDR3 nucleotides: TGCGCCAGCAGCCAACGACAGGGGGAAAAACTGTTTTTT. Its translation: CASSQRQGEKLFF.